This TCR beta chain stems from a study of cytomegalovirus exposure and HLA in healthy donors. The study ran its PCR with 60 Vbeta and 13 Jbeta primers. The data were produced by immunoSEQ multiplex PCR, yet TCRdb's version contains in-frame clones alone and is incomplete. This sample's table has roughly 190,000 clones. CDR1 is DFQATT and CDR2 is SNEGSKA in the germline V gene (reference sequence). The CDR3 is made up of 11 amino acids. Trimming took off 4 bases at V and 4 bases at J, with 7 bases between the two ends. The receptor's source is a woman aged 18-30 years in good health and CMV-seropositive. This sequence joins TRBV20-1 and TRBJ1-2, with no clear D. Sequenced material: PBMCs. In nucleotides, the CDR3 is TGCAGTGCTACCGGGAGCTATGGCTACACCTTC. It codes for CSATGSYGYTF.